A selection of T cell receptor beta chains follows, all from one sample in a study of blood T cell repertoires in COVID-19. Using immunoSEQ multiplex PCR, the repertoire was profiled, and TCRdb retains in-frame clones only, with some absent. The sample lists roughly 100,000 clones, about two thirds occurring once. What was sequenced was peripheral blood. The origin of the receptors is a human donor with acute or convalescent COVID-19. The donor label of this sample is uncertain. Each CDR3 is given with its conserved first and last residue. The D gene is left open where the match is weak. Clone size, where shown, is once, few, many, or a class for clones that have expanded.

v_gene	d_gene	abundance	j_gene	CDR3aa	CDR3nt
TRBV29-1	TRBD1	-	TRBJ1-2	CSVDQGQVDGYTF	TGCAGCGTCGATCAGGGACAGGTCGATGGCTACACCTTC
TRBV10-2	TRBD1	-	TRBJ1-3	CASKHRQGGGNTIYF	TGCGCCAGCAAACATCGACAGGGTGGAGGAAACACCATATATTTT
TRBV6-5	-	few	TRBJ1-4	CAWGRAGEKLFF	TGTGCCTGGGGCAGGGCGGGGGAAAAACTGTTTTTT
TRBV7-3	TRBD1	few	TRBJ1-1	CASSVDRGLEAFF	TGTGCCAGCAGCGTCGACAGGGGGCTAGAAGCTTTCTTT
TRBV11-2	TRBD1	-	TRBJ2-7	CASSLGQPAYEQYF	TGTGCCAGCAGCTTGGGACAGCCTGCCTACGAGCAGTACTTC
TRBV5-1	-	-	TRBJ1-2	CASRRGESWDYGYTF	TGCGCCAGTCGTCGGGGGGAATCTTGGGACTATGGCTACACCTTC
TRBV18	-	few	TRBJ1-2	CASSPRGGAGYTF	TGTGCCAGCTCACCACGGGGGGGGGCTGGCTACACCTTC
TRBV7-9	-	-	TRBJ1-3	CASSSFGNTIYF	TGTGCCAGCAGCTCATTCGGAAACACCATATATTTT
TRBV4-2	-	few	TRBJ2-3	CASSQRGAADTQYF	TGTGCCAGCAGTCAACGGGGGGCAGCAGATACGCAGTATTTT
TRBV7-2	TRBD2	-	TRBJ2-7	CASSSDSGGAREQYF	TGTGCCAGCAGCTCTGACAGCGGGGGGGCACGGGAGCAGTACTTC
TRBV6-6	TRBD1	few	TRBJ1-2	CASSYPGQGETYTF	TGTGCCAGCAGTTACCCGGGACAGGGGGAGACCTACACCTTC
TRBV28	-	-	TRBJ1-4	CASGPGKLFF	TGTGCCAGCGGGCCGGGGAAACTGTTTTTT
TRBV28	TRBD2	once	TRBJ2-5	CASSFMGRLAGGQETQYF	TGTGCCAGCAGTTTTATGGGTCGACTAGCGGGGGGGCAAGAGACCCAGTACTTC
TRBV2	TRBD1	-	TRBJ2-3	CASSADRGLNTQYF	TGTGCCAGCAGTGCAGACAGGGGGCTAAATACGCAGTATTTT
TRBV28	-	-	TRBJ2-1	CASSTGFEQFF	TGTGCCAGCAGTACAGGGTTCGAGCAGTTCTTC
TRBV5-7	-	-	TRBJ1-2	CASSLGGRGVDGYTF	TGTGCCAGCAGCTTGGGGGGCAGGGGAGTGGATGGCTACACCTTC
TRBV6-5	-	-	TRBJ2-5	CASGAEQETQYF	TGTGCCAGCGGAGCGGAACAAGAGACCCAGTACTTC
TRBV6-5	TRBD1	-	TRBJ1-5	CASSYSQGRVPQHF	TGTGCCAGCAGTTACTCACAGGGGCGGGTGCCCCAGCATTTT
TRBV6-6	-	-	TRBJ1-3	CASSRDTPRGNTIYF	TGTGCCAGCAGTCGGGACACACCGCGGGGAAACACCATATATTTT
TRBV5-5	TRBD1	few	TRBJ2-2	CASSLDGQGAGGELFF	TGTGCCAGCAGCTTGGATGGACAGGGGGCGGGCGGGGAGCTGTTTTTT
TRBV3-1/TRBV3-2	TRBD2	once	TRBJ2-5	CASSQGLAGGQETQYF	TGTGCCAGCAGCCAAGGACTAGCGGGGGGACAAGAGACCCAGTACTTC
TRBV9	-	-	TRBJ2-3	CASSVAGVAADTQYF	TGTGCCAGCAGCGTAGCTGGGGTAGCGGCAGATACGCAGTATTTT
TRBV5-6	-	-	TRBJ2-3	CASSIVADTQYF	TGTGCCAGCAGCATAGTGGCAGATACGCAGTATTTT
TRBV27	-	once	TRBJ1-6	CASSLFGRHSPLHF	TGTGCCAGCAGTTTGTTTGGGAGGCATTCACCCCTCCACTTT
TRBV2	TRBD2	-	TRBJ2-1	CASSTGLARSYNEQFF	TGTGCCAGCAGTACCGGACTAGCTCGATCCTACAATGAGCAGTTCTTC
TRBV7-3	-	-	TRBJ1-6	CASSSGQIGSPLHF	TGTGCCAGCAGCTCGGGACAAATAGGTTCACCCCTCCACTTT
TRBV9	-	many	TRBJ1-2	CASSDRDRRRGYTF	TGTGCCAGCAGCGACCGGGATAGACGGCGTGGCTACACCTTC
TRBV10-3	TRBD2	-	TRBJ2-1	CATAGGYNEQFF	TGTGCCACAGCGGGGGGATACAATGAGCAGTTCTTC
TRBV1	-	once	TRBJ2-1	CTSSQEGAGLEQFF	TGCACCAGCAGCCAAGAAGGAGCGGGGCTTGAGCAGTTCTTC
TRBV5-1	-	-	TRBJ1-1	CASSLSGGNTEAFF	TGCGCCAGCAGCTTGAGCGGGGGGAACACTGAAGCTTTCTTT
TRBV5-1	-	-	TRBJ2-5	CASSSLPGAQETQYF	TGCGCCAGCAGCTCCCTCCCAGGCGCCCAGGAGACCCAGTACTTC
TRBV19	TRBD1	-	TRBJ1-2	CASSLLGQGGFHGYTF	TGTGCCAGTAGTCTCCTCGGACAGGGAGGGTTTCATGGCTACACCTTC
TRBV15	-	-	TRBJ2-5	CATSRGRGGKETQYF	TGTGCCACCAGCAGAGGAAGGGGCGGGAAAGAGACCCAGTACTTC
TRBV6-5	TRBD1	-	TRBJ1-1	CASRPPGQGNTEAFF	TGTGCCAGCCGACCCCCGGGACAGGGCAACACTGAAGCTTTCTTT
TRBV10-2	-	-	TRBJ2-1	CASSGSLWQFF	TGCGCCAGCAGTGGGTCACTTTGGCAGTTCTTC
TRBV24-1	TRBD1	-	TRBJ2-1	CAVQGTASYNEQFF	TGTGCCGTGCAAGGGACAGCCTCCTACAATGAGCAGTTCTTC
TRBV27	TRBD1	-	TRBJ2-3	CASSLLGRGPGTDTQYF	TGTGCCAGCAGTTTATTGGGCAGGGGGCCGGGAACAGATACGCAGTATTTT
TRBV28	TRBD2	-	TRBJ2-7	CASRTSGGWSYEQYF	TGTGCCAGCCGGACTAGCGGGGGCTGGAGCTACGAGCAGTACTTC